This entry lists 13 T cell receptor beta chains sequenced from one sample in a study of OX40 agonist ivuxolimab in advanced cancers. Sequencing used immunoSEQ multiplex PCR; TCRdb keeps in-frame clones, though not all of them. Seen here are under 65,000 clones, approximately 90% observed once, and the top ten hold more than 9%. The material was CD4+ or CD8+ T cells sorted from blood, obtained in a trial of the OX40 agonist ivuxolimab. The receptors were gathered from an adult with an advanced solid tumor such as melanoma, head and neck, liver or kidney cancer.

The V and J genes are TRBV27 and TRBJ1-2, with TRBD1 matching over 7 bases. Looked up from germline, CDR1 is MNHEY and CDR2 is SMNVEV (reference sequence). This CDR3 comprises 14 residues. J lost 8 bases, V lost 2 bases, and 8 bases had no gene match. The CDR3 nucleotides read TGTGCCAGCAGTTTAGGGCAGGGGGTCTCAGGCTACACCTTC. Amino acid sequence: CASSLGQGVSGYTF.

The chain has TRBV27 and TRBJ1-2, with 9 bases fitting TRBD1. V was clipped by 5 bases and J by 6 bases; unmatched bases: 10. Germline V gene sequence: CDR1 MNHEY, CDR2 SMNVEV (reference sequence). The CDR3 has 15 residues. The CDR3 here is CASSLGTGLPHGYTF. CDR3 sequence (DNA): TGTGCCAGCAGTCTCGGGACAGGGTTACCCCATGGCTACACCTTC.

This chain uses TRBV11-2 with TRBJ1-1, with D perhaps TRBD1 (6 bases). Trimming shortened V by 5 bases and J by 11 bases, and 18 bases separated the two germline ends. The CDR3 contains 13 residues. Germline CDR1 SGHAT, CDR2 FQNNGV. CDR3 amino acids: CASSTPGAEKAFF. The CDR3 DNA reads as TGTGCCAGCAGCACACCAGGGGCGGAAAAGGCTTTCTTT.

This sequence joins TRBV6-5 and TRBJ2-7; 11 nucleotides match TRBD1. In germline, CDR1 is MNHEY, CDR2 SVGAGI. V lost 7 bases, J lost 6 bases, and 5 bases stayed unmatched. The CDR3 is 13 residues long. CDR3 sequence (DNA): TGTGCCAGCATAGGACAGGGGGCATGCGAGCAGTACGTC. This encodes CASIGQGACEQYV.

The chain uses TRBV14 and TRBJ1-6; D is possibly TRBD1 (5 bases). The germline V gene has CDR1 SGHDN and CDR2 FVKESK. V was pared by 0 bases and J by 3 bases, with 18 bases between. The CDR3 length is 19 residues. The CDR3 sequence is CASSQDNGPGRLYNSPLHF. In nucleotides, the CDR3 is TGTGCCAGCAGCCAAGATAACGGACCAGGGAGACTCTATAATTCACCCCTCCACTTT.

The chain employs TRBV6-5 and TRBJ1-2; D is ambiguous. The CDR3 runs to 12 residues. V was pared by 5 bases and J by 8 bases, with 12 bases between. Germline V gene data show CDR1 as MNHEY and CDR2 as SVGAGI. The CDR3 DNA follows: TGTGCCAGCAGTCCCGATTTAATCGGCTACACCTTC. Translated: CASSPDLIGYTF.

This clone came up once. The J gene is TRBJ1-2, the V gene TRBV7-2, with 8 bases identical to TRBD1. Per the germline V gene, CDR1 is SGHTA and CDR2 is FQGNSA. V lost 1 base and J lost 5; bases outside the gene matches: 9. This CDR3 comprises 16 residues. CDR3 sequence reads: CASSLDSSGGWYGYTF. Written as DNA, the CDR3 is TGTGCCAGCAGCTTAGACAGTTCAGGGGGCTGGTATGGCTACACCTTC.

The chain combines TRBV2 with TRBJ1-1, with D perhaps matching TRBD1 (5 bases). The V gene lost 2 bases and the J gene lost 7 bases, with 14 bases spanning the gap. From germline, CDR1 is SNHLY and CDR2 FYNNEI. The CDR3 extends over 14 amino acids. DNA of the CDR3: TGTGCCAGCAGTGAAAGGCTCTACGACAGTGAAGCTTTCTTT. As protein: CASSERLYDSEAFF. The full variable domain, in which reference TRBV2 and TRBJ1-1 provide the parts outside the CDR3, is EPEVTQTPSHQVTQMGQEVILRCVPISNHLYFYWYRQILGQKVEFLVSFYNNEISEKSEIFDDQFSVERPDGSNFTLKIRSTKLEDSAMYFCASSERLYDSEAFFGQGTRLTVV.

This sequence joins TRBV30 and TRBJ1-5; 9 bases are shared with TRBD1. This CDR3 contains 17 residues. Germline CDR1 GTSNPN, CDR2 SVGIG (reference sequence). V shed 3 bases, J shed 0 bases, and the junction held 9 bases outside the gene matches. The chain's CDR3 is CAWSLRDRENSNQPQHF. CDR3 in DNA: TGTGCCTGGAGCTTACGGGACAGGGAAAATAGCAATCAGCCCCAGCATTTT.

Points on this clone: Other DNA sequences of this sample code for an identical CDR3. The chain links TRBV27 to TRBJ2-1; 14 bases map to TRBD2. Germline CDR1 MNHEY, CDR2 SMNVEV (reference sequence). The CDR3 runs to 15 residues. V gave up 5 bases and J gave up 7 bases; unmatched junction bases: 4. CDR3 amino acids: CASSPGTSGRNEQFF. The CDR3 nucleotides are TGTGCCAGCAGTCCTGGGACTAGCGGGAGAAATGAGCAGTTCTTC.

This rearrangement joins TRBV5-6 to TRBJ2-2; the D call may be TRBD1 or TRBD2 (6 bases each). The CDR3 runs 16 residues. Germline lookup yields CDR1 SGHDT and CDR2 YYEEEE. V was pared by 3 bases and J by 1 base, with 13 bases between. CDR3 bases: TGTGCCAGCAGCTCCCCAGAGGGGGGGAACACCGGGGAGCTGTTTTTT. Amino acids: CASSSPEGGNTGELFF.

J is TRBJ2-1 and V is TRBV28; D remains ambiguous. V lost 6 bases to trimming and J lost 7 bases, with 19 bases between them. The length of the CDR3 is 15 residues. Germline V CDR1 and CDR2: MDHEN, SYDVKM. CDR3 nucleotides: TGTGCCAGCAGGCCCGTTCCCTCCTCCCTTAATGAGCAGTTCTTC. Its translation is CASRPVPSSLNEQFF.

V and J are TRBV6-5 and TRBJ2-7; D is undetermined. CDR1 and CDR2 (germline): MNHEY, SVGAGI. The germline V and J ends were trimmed by 4 bases and 2 bases, with 9 bases remaining between them. CDR3 length: 13 residues. CDR3 sequence (DNA): TGTGCCAGCAGTTTCGGAGCTGCCTACGAGCAGTACTTC. It codes for CASSFGAAYEQYF.